A single sample is the source of the 23 T cell receptor beta chains below, sequenced in a study of blood T cell repertoires in COVID-19. Repertoires were generated with immunoSEQ multiplex PCR, while TCRdb's copy carries only in-frame clones and drops some. There are over 200,000 clones in the sample; approximately 90% occur only once, and 4% to 6% lies in the top ten. The source material was peripheral blood. The receptors come from a woman aged 40 to 55 with acute or convalescent COVID-19.

The chain joins TRBV7-7 to TRBJ2-1, with 10 positions matching TRBD2. V dropped 5 bases and J dropped 9; count of bases not matched to a gene: 31. Germline V gives CDR1 SSHAT, CDR2 FNYEAQ (reference sequence). The CDR3 sequence is 22 residues long. CDR3: CASSPPLFPPSGGPTSDFEQFF. CDR3 DNA sequence: TGTGCCAGCAGCCCCCCCCTTTTCCCCCCTAGCGGGGGCCCCACGTCTGATTTTGAGCAGTTCTTC.

This chain joins TRBV7-3 and TRBJ2-2; D gene uncertain. The CDR3 runs to 14 residues. The germline gives CDR1 SGHTA, CDR2 FQGTGA. V was trimmed by 5 bases and J by 6 bases, leaving 13 bases between them. DNA for the CDR3: TGTGCCAGCAGCCCAAACAGCAGACCCGGGGAGCTGTTTTTT. Encoded protein: CASSPNSRPGELFF.

The chain employs TRBV27 and TRBJ2-5, with D maybe TRBD1 (5 bases). Between the trimmed V and J ends, which lost 5 bases and 5 bases, there was a span of 15 bases. The CDR3 is made up of 14 amino acids. Germline CDR1 reads MNHEY; CDR2 reads SMNVEV (reference sequence). CDR3 DNA sequence: TGTGCCAGCAGTGCTTCTGCAGGGCAGGAGACCCAGTACTTC. Translation gives CASSASAGQETQYF.

The rearrangement joins TRBV5-4 to TRBJ1-2; TRBD1 matches 8 bases. The CDR3 is 15 amino acids. Germline V lookup: CDR1 SGHNT, CDR2 YYREEE (reference sequence). V lost 4 bases, J lost 5 bases, and 10 bases stayed unmatched. This CDR3 is CASSTGTGRSYGYTF. CDR3 bases: TGTGCCAGCAGCACCGGGACAGGCCGCTCATATGGCTACACCTTC.

The chain combines TRBV7-3 with TRBJ2-3, with 9 bases identical to TRBD1. CDR1 SGHTA and CDR2 FQGTGA come from the germline V gene. This CDR3 comprises 16 residues. Trimming cost V 2 bases and J 5 bases; bases outside gene matches: 8. CDR3 sequence (DNA): TGTGCCAGCAGCTTAGGACAGGGGCAACCACAAGATACGCAGTATTTT. It yields the protein CASSLGQGQPQDTQYF.

V is TRBV4-1 and J is TRBJ2-3; D might be TRBD2 (6 bases). Trimming took off 4 bases at V and 2 bases at J, with 22 bases between the two ends. The CDR3 totals 18 residues. Per the germline V gene, CDR1 is MGHRA and CDR2 is YSYEKL. CDR3: CASSPRGLVSNPTDTQYF. The CDR3 DNA reads as TGCGCCAGCAGCCCGCGGGGCCTAGTCTCAAACCCCACAGATACGCAGTATTTT.

The chain links TRBV3-1 (or the pseudogene TRBV3-2) to TRBJ2-7; D not resolved. V lost 0 bases, J lost 5 bases, and 14 bases lay in between. The CDR3 length is 15 residues. Germline-derived CDR1 and CDR2 are LGHDT and YNNKEL (reference sequence). The CDR3 region has the DNA TGTGCCAGCAGCCAAGATTCATCAGCGATAAACGAGCAGTACGTC. Its translation is CASSQDSSAINEQYV.

J is TRBJ1-1 and V is TRBV30, with unresolved D. This CDR3 comprises 13 residues. V gave up 2 bases and J gave up 4 bases, with 11 bases separating them. CDR1 is GTSNPN and CDR2 is SVGIG in the germline V gene (reference sequence). The CDR3 sequence is CAWSRNQATEAFF. The CDR3 nucleotides are TGTGCCTGGAGTCGAAACCAGGCCACTGAAGCTTTCTTT.

This clone was recorded once. J is TRBJ1-3 and V is TRBV7-9, with D unclear. V lost 6 bases to trimming and J lost 0 bases, with 12 bases between them. CDR3 length: 15 residues. The germline gives CDR1 SEHNR, CDR2 FQNEAQ (reference sequence). CDR3: CASSLLDISGNTIYF. CDR3 in DNA: TGTGCCAGCAGTCTACTCGACATCTCTGGAAACACCATATATTTT. Looking up the rest from reference TRBV7-9 and TRBJ1-3 gives the full variable domain: DTGVSQNPRHKITKRGQNVTFRCDPISEHNRLYWYRQTLGQGPEFLTYFQNEAQLEKSRLLSDRFSAERPKGSFSTLEIQRTEQGDSAMYLCASSLLDISGNTIYFGEGSWLTVV.

The chain uses TRBV20-1 and TRBJ2-3, with 10 bases fitting TRBD2. CDR1 DFQATT and CDR2 SNEGSKA come from the germline V gene (reference sequence). The CDR3 length is 16 residues. The V segment lost 3 bases and the J segment 1 base; nucleotides outside the gene matches: 7. CDR3 DNA sequence: TGCAGTGCTAGTGTAACCGGGACTAGCGGCACAGATACGCAGTATTTT. Translation: CSASVTGTSGTDTQYF.

This clone was counted once. V gene TRBV24-1 combines with J gene TRBJ2-3; D may be TRBD2 (7 bases). The ends were cut back, 9 bases at V and 2 bases at J, with 14 bases in the middle. This CDR3 is built from 14 residues. The germline V gene has CDR1 KGHDR and CDR2 SFDVKD. The CDR3 here is CATGEGGHTDTQYF. The CDR3 DNA sequence: TGTGCCACCGGGGAGGGGGGACACACAGATACGCAGTATTTT.

The chain is built from TRBV7-2 and TRBJ1-5; D call uncertain. Trimming took off 1 base at V and 4 bases at J, with 8 bases between the two ends. The CDR3 consists of 14 residues. Germline CDR1 and CDR2: SGHTA and FQGNSA. The CDR3 reads CASSLDQTNQPQHF. The CDR3 DNA is TGTGCCAGCAGCTTAGACCAGACTAATCAGCCCCAGCATTTT.

The chain is built from TRBV25-1 and TRBJ1-1, with a possible D match to TRBD1 (6 bases). The CDR3 consists of 14 residues. Deletions cut 6 bases from V and 5 bases from J, with 16 bases between. Germline assignment: CDR1 MGHDK and CDR2 SYGVNS. This CDR3 reads CASRRGGGVTEAFF. DNA for the CDR3: TGTGCCAGCAGACGGGGAGGGGGAGTAACTGAAGCTTTCTTT.

This clone has a count of ten or more. The chain recombines TRBV12-3 or TRBV12-4 with TRBJ1-1, with D possibly being TRBD1 (5 bases). The CDR3 totals 12 residues. Trimming took 3 bases from V and 8 from J, leaving 10 bases between them. CDR3 bases: TGTGCCAGCAGTTTTCGGACATCCGAAGCTTTCTTT. Its translation: CASSFRTSEAFF.

The chain employs TRBV29-1 and TRBJ1-1, with D possibly TRBD1 on 6 matching bases. The CDR3 totals 14 residues. Trimming cost V 4 bases and J 2 bases, with 14 bases left between them. The germline CDR1 and CDR2 sequences are SQVTM and ANQGSEA. For the CDR3, the DNA is TGCAGCGTTGTAACTTGGGGGGGCAACACTGAAGCTTTCTTT. Translated: CSVVTWGGNTEAFF.

V usage is TRBV7-3 and J usage is TRBJ2-6; weak D call: TRBD2 (7 bases). Germline-derived CDR1 and CDR2 are SGHTA and FQGTGA. The CDR3 is 16 residues long. Trimming left V 1 base short and J 4 bases short, with 11 bases between. The CDR3 bases are TGTGCCAGCAGCTTAAGTCGGGGGGCCGGGGCCAACGTCCTGACTTTC. Protein product: CASSLSRGAGANVLTF.

This chain uses TRBV2 with TRBJ1-2; TRBD1 might be the D (6 bases). From germline, CDR1 is SNHLY and CDR2 FYNNEI. V gave up 4 bases and J gave up 8 bases, with 11 bases separating them. The CDR3 runs to 12 residues. The CDR3 region has the DNA TGTGCCAGCAGTGGGACAGTAAGGGGCTACACCTTC. Its protein product is CASSGTVRGYTF.

The chain recombines TRBV27 with TRBJ2-7; D unclear. CDR1 and CDR2 (germline): MNHEY, SMNVEV (reference sequence). Trimming removed 0 bases at V and 2 bases at J, with 17 bases between. The CDR3 spans 17 residues. Written as DNA, the CDR3 is TGTGCCAGCAGTTTATCTCCCCCGGGTAGTCTCCCCTACGAGCAGTACGTC. Amino acids: CASSLSPPGSLPYEQYV.

The chain carries TRBV9 and TRBJ1-2, with D unclear. The V end was cut by 3 bases, the J end by 8 bases, with 11 bases between. This CDR3 is 12 amino acids long. Germline lookup yields CDR1 SGDLS and CDR2 YYNGEE. The CDR3 DNA is TGTGCCAGCAGCGGAATGGGAGAGGGCTACACCTTC. Translated: CASSGMGEGYTF.

This clone was detected only a few times. The CDR3 DNA is TGTGCCAGCAGCAGAGAAAACTCTGGGGCCAACGTCCTGACTTTC. This translates into CASSRENSGANVLTF. This chain connects TRBV5-6 to TRBJ2-6; D not resolved. Trimming stripped 4 bases from V and 0 bases from J, with 8 bases between. The CDR3 consists of 15 residues. Germline CDR1 and CDR2: SGHDT and YYEEEE.

The V and J genes are TRBV4-1 and TRBJ1-5; tentatively, D is TRBD1 (5 bases). Germline CDR1 reads MGHRA; CDR2 reads YSYEKL. The germline V and J ends were trimmed by 0 bases and 4 bases, with 10 bases remaining between them. The CDR3 has 15 amino acids. The CDR3, as DNA: TGCGCCAGCAGCCAAGAAGGGGCGTCAAATCAGCCCCAGCATTTT. The encoded protein is CASSQEGASNQPQHF.

In its sample, this clone was seen once. The chain carries TRBV24-1 and TRBJ2-1, with D tentatively TRBD1 (6 bases). Between the trimmed V and J ends, which lost 4 bases and 8 bases, there was a span of 11 bases. The V gene's germline CDR1 is KGHDR and CDR2 SFDVKD. The CDR3 has 13 residues. The CDR3 is CATSEPTGYEQFF. The DNA of the CDR3 is TGTGCCACCAGTGAGCCGACAGGTTATGAGCAGTTCTTC.

J is TRBJ2-3 and V is TRBV15, with D perhaps TRBD2 (5 bases). The germline V gene encodes CDR1 LNHNV and CDR2 YYDKDF (reference sequence). Trimming pared 8 bases from V and 4 bases from J, leaving 19 bases between. CDR3 length: 15 residues. CDR3 in amino acids: CATLNNGGSADTQYF. The CDR3 DNA follows: TGTGCCACCCTTAATAATGGCGGGTCAGCAGATACGCAGTATTTT.